These T cell receptor beta chains were read from a single sample in a study of blood T cell repertoires in COVID-19. Only in-frame clones appear in the TCRdb table, and some are missing; sequencing was by immunoSEQ multiplex PCR. This table has approximately 250,000 clones, 70% to 90% appearing once. The specimen sequenced was peripheral blood. The source of these receptors is a man aged 35 to 55 with acute or convalescent COVID-19. Each CDR3 is given with its conserved first and last residue. D genes are given only for firm matches. Clone size is stated in some rows and not others, as once, few, many or a class when expanded.

d_gene	v_gene	j_gene	abundance	CDR3nt	CDR3aa
TRBD1	TRBV10-3	TRBJ1-1	NA	TGTGCCATCATGCCGACAGGGGGCTCTGAAGCTTTCTTT	CAIMPTGGSEAFF
NA	TRBV6-2/TRBV6-3	TRBJ2-7	NA	TGTGCCAGCAGTCAACATAAAACAGGGTCGGGGACCTACGAGCAGTACTTC	CASSQHKTGSGTYEQYF
NA	TRBV28	TRBJ1-1	NA	TGTGCCAGCAGTCTCGCGGGGGCTGAAGCTTTCTTT	CASSLAGAEAFF
TRBD2	TRBV6-2/TRBV6-3	TRBJ2-5	once	TGTGCCAGCAGTTACGAGAGCGGGGTGTACCAAGAGACCCAGTACTTC	CASSYESGVYQETQYF
NA	TRBV3-1/TRBV3-2	TRBJ1-4	few	TGTGCCAGCAGCCACCGCGATGAAAAACTGTTTTTT	CASSHRDEKLFF
NA	TRBV6-2/TRBV6-3	TRBJ1-5	NA	TGTGCCAGCAGTACGATGCGGGCGGATCTCTATAGCAATCAGCCCCAGCATTTT	CASSTMRADLYSNQPQHF
NA	TRBV14	TRBJ1-2	NA	TGTGCCAGCAGCCAAGTTTCAGGTCGGGGCTATGGCTACACCTTC	CASSQVSGRGYGYTF
NA	TRBV5-4	TRBJ1-1	NA	TGTGCCAGCAGCTTGGACAGTTCTTCAGCTTTCTTT	CASSLDSSSAFF
TRBD2	TRBV19	TRBJ2-1	NA	TGTGCCAGTAGTCGAGGCGGGGGGGCCTACAATGAGCAGTTCTTC	CASSRGGGAYNEQFF
NA	TRBV7-3	TRBJ2-7	NA	TGTGCCAGCAGCCCTAGAAGCGAGCAGTACTTC	CASSPRSEQYF
NA	TRBV23-1	TRBJ1-1	NA	TGCGCCAGCAGCCAGGGGATCCGAAACACTGAAGCTTTCTTT	CASSQGIRNTEAFF
TRBD1	TRBV7-2	TRBJ1-2	NA	TGTGCCAGCAGCTTAAATTGGGGCACGGGACAGACCAACTATGGCTACACCTTC	CASSLNWGTGQTNYGYTF
NA	TRBV27	TRBJ2-1	NA	TGTGCCTGCGCGACTGACTTGTATACAAGCGAGCAGTTCTTC	CACATDLYTSEQFF
NA	TRBV7-8	TRBJ1-2	NA	TGTGCCAGCAGCGGCCCTCTTTACGGCTACACCTTC	CASSGPLYGYTF
TRBD1	TRBV3-1/TRBV3-2	TRBJ2-5	NA	TGTGCCAGCAGGCTAACAGGGGAAGAGACCCAGTACTTC	CASRLTGEETQYF
NA	TRBV12-3/TRBV12-4	TRBJ1-5	NA	TGTGCCAGCAGTTACAGTAGCAATCAGCCCCAGCATTTT	CASSYSSNQPQHF
NA	TRBV11-3	TRBJ1-2	once	TGTGCCAGCAGCTTAGTCCCCTGGGACAATAACTATGGCTACACCTTC	CASSLVPWDNNYGYTF
TRBD2	TRBV18	TRBJ2-3	NA	TGTGCCAGCTCCTTTAGCGGGGGGGGCACAGATACGCAGTATTTT	CASSFSGGGTDTQYF
TRBD2	TRBV5-1	TRBJ2-5	NA	TGCGCCAGCAGCTTTAGACTAGCGGGGGGGCAAGAGACCCAGTACTTC	CASSFRLAGGQETQYF
NA	TRBV7-3	TRBJ1-2	NA	TGTGCCAGCAGCTTAAGCCCTAACAGCAGGGGTAGGCACTATGGCTACACCTTC	CASSLSPNSRGRHYGYTF
NA	TRBV4-2	TRBJ2-7	NA	TGTGCCAGCAGCCAAAATCTTGGAGGGGGGGACTTCTCCTACGAGCAGTACTTC	CASSQNLGGGDFSYEQYF
TRBD2	TRBV9	TRBJ2-1	NA	TGTGCCAGCAGCTCTGGGACTAGCGGGGGCAATGAGCAGTTCTTC	CASSSGTSGGNEQFF
NA	TRBV5-5	TRBJ1-1	NA	TGTGCCAGCAGCTTCCAGAACACTGAAGCTTTCTTT	CASSFQNTEAFF
NA	TRBV4-1	TRBJ2-4	once	TGCGCCAGCAGCCAAGATCAGGGGAACATTCAGTACTTC	CASSQDQGNIQYF
NA	TRBV6-2/TRBV6-3	TRBJ1-4	NA	TGTGCCAGCAGTTCCCTTGAGAATGAAAAACTGTTTTTT	CASSSLENEKLFF
NA	TRBV7-2	TRBJ1-2	NA	TGTGCCAGCAGGTTAGGGGGAGCTAACTATGGCTACACCTTC	CASRLGGANYGYTF
TRBD2	TRBV2	TRBJ2-3	NA	TGTGCCAGCAGGAATAGCGGGGGAACAGATACGCAGTATTTT	CASRNSGGTDTQYF
TRBD1	TRBV18	TRBJ1-1	NA	TGTGCCAGCTCACCACCGGGGACAGGGTCTACTGAAGCTTTCTTT	CASSPPGTGSTEAFF
NA	TRBV30	TRBJ1-1	NA	TGTGCCTGGAGTCCCGGGATGACTGAAGCTTTCTTT	CAWSPGMTEAFF
NA	TRBV4-1	TRBJ1-2	once	TGCGCCAGCAGCCATGCGGGGATTAACTATGGCTACACCTTC	CASSHAGINYGYTF
TRBD2	TRBV9	TRBJ2-2	NA	TGTGCCAGCAGCCCCTTGGTGGGACTAGGTACCGGGGAGCTGTTTTTT	CASSPLVGLGTGELFF
NA	TRBV6-5	TRBJ1-2	NA	TGTGCCAGCAGTCCCTCGGGAGGCGGCTACACCTTC	CASSPSGGGYTF
TRBD2	TRBV4-2	TRBJ2-7	NA	TGTGCCAGCAGCCGCGGGACTAGCGGGGCCTACGAGCAGTACTTC	CASSRGTSGAYEQYF
TRBD1	TRBV2	TRBJ2-3	NA	TGTGCCAGCAGTGCGGACAGGGCCGGGGTAGATACGCAGTATTTT	CASSADRAGVDTQYF
NA	TRBV5-1	TRBJ2-7	NA	TGCGCCAGCAGCACCGACAGCTACGAGCAGTACTTC	CASSTDSYEQYF
TRBD1	TRBV7-8	TRBJ1-1	once	TGTGCCAGCAGCTTAGCGGGGACAGCCTGGAACACTGAAGCTTTCTTT	CASSLAGTAWNTEAFF
NA	TRBV5-1	TRBJ1-1	once	TGCGCCAGCAGCGACCCGGGGGTTAACCCTGAAGCTTTCTTT	CASSDPGVNPEAFF
NA	TRBV4-2	TRBJ1-1	NA	TGTGCCAGCAGCCAACTACAGGGCACTGAAGCTTTCTTT	CASSQLQGTEAFF
NA	TRBV7-3	TRBJ1-6	NA	TGTGCCAGCAGCTTCGACAGCTCTGATTCACCCCTCCACTTT	CASSFDSSDSPLHF
NA	TRBV7-2	TRBJ1-1	NA	TGTGCCAGCAGCTTTCTCGAGGGAACTGAAGCTTTCTTT	CASSFLEGTEAFF
TRBD1	TRBV14	TRBJ1-4	once	TGTGCCAGCAGCCAGGGACAGGGGGCGCGGGAAAAACTGTTTTTT	CASSQGQGAREKLFF